Detailed here is one T cell receptor beta chain. Its antigen is undetermined. A junction end diverges from the germline sequence, so it may reflect a read error. The data belong to a study of blood T cells in healthy people across ages. Findings and limits, study-wide: Since the PBMCs were unsorted, naive and antigen-experienced cells could not be conclusively compared.

It was with a sample-barcoded 5' primer and a J-beta primer mix that a second PCR of about 6 to 12 cycles was run. A single record per CDR3 protein comes from TCRdb applying MiXCR to the 5' RACE reads. The sample includes about 1.5 million distinct CDR3 sequences, less than 45% of them seen just once. The CDR3 extends over 12 amino acids. Germline CDR1 and CDR2: SEHNR and FQNEAQ (reference sequence). The sequence was obtained from a woman aged 18-29 years in good health. The gene calls are TRBV7-9 and TRBJ2-5; D not certain. What was sequenced was blood. CDR3 region: CASSLTGETQCF. The CDR3 bases are TGTGCCAGCAGCTTAACTGGAGAGACCCAGTGCTTC.